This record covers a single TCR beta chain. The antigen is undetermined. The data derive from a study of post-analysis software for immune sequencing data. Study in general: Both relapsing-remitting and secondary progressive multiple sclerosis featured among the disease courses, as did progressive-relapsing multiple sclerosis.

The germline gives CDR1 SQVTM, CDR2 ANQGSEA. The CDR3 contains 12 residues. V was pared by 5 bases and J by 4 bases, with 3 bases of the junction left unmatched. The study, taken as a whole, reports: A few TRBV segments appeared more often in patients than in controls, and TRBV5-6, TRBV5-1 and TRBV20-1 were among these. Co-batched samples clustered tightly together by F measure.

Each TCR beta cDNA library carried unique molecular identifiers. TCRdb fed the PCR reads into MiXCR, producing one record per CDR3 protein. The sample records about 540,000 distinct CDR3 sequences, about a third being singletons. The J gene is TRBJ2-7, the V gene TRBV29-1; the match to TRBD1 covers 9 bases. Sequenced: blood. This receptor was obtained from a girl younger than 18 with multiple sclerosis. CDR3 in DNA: TGCAGCGTTCGAGGACAGGGGTACGAGCAGTACTTC. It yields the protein CSVRGQGYEQYF.